The clone carrying this T cell receptor beta chain was observed once. TCRdb's table, derived via immunoSEQ multiplex PCR, lists solely in-frame clones and lacks some. This table has under 40,000 clones, 75% to 95% appearing once. The entry originates in a study of regulatory dendritic cells for organ transplantation. CDR1 is SGDLS, CDR2 YYNGEE, per germline. CDR3 length equals 15 residues. The V and J ends lost 2 bases and 1 base respectively, with 13 bases between them. The sequenced sample was naive CD8+ T cells from blood. Sample subset: CD45RA+ naive T cells. This chain uses TRBV9 with TRBJ2-7; D ambiguous. This TCR was sampled from a human donor in good health. The CDR3 reads CASSVSPGHSYEQYF. As DNA, the CDR3 is TGTGCCAGCAGCGTCTCCCCCGGGCATTCCTACGAGCAGTACTTC.